This TCR beta chain was recovered during a study of T cells of healthy individuals. TCRdb processed the 5' RACE reads anew with MiXCR; each CDR3 protein has one entry. The sample holds roughly 76,000 distinct CDR3 sequences, approximately 5.4% seen once. The CDR3 sequence is 18 residues long. V lost 5 bases, J lost 5 bases, and 21 bases stayed unmatched. Germline CDR1 and CDR2: SQVTM and ANQGSEA. The chain joins TRBV29-1 to TRBJ2-1; TRBD2 agrees at 7 bases. The clonotype comes from a female donor in good health. The CDR3 coding sequence is TGCAGCGTTCTGGGGCAGCCACTAGCGAACACAGTAGACAATGAGCAGTTCTTC. Protein: CSVLGQPLANTVDNEQFF.